The subject of this entry is one TCR beta chain. Germline V lookup: CDR1 KGHSH, CDR2 LQKENI. V shed 3 bases and J shed 6 bases, with 14 bases lying between them. The CDR3 spans 14 residues. The sample originates from a study of cytomegalovirus exposure and HLA in healthy donors. PCR primers comprised 60 Vbeta and 13 Jbeta primers. Profiling relied on immunoSEQ multiplex PCR, and the TCRdb table lists in-frame clones only, not all of them. The sample has about 38,000 clones, and its top ten clones hold 7.5% to 9.5%. The sequencing sample was made of PBMCs. The receptor was derived from a man aged 40-55 years in good health and CMV-seropositive. V gene TRBV18 combines with J gene TRBJ1-2, with D maybe TRBD1 (5 bases). The CDR3 bases are TGTGCCAGCTCACCCAGGGCTGAGGTGGATGGCTACACCTTC. Translated, it gives CASSPRAEVDGYTF.